This record looks at one T cell receptor beta chain sequence and its context. Its cognate antigen is unknown. This sample was included in a study of cytomegalovirus exposure and HLA in healthy donors. Findings and limits, study-wide: Most TCR sequences were seen very rarely across donors, but some public TCRs occurred in many.

Amplification used 60 Vbeta primers and 13 Jbeta primers. Produced via immunoSEQ multiplex PCR; TCRdb's table is partial and in-frame only. The sample records about 120,000 clones, about 80% being singletons. Germline V lookup: CDR1 GTSNPN, CDR2 SVGIG (reference sequence). CDR3 size: 15 residues. V lost 2 bases, J lost 4 bases, and 10 bases stayed unmatched. The sequenced material came from PBMCs. The chain is built from TRBV30 and TRBJ1-2; 7 bases are a match to TRBD1. The sequence was collected from a man in his fifties or sixties in good health and CMV-seropositive. The CDR3 DNA reads as TGTGCCTGGAGTCTTTTGGCAGGGGGAGGCTATGGCTACACCTTC. Protein sequence: CAWSLLAGGGYGYTF.